This T cell receptor beta chain was sequenced during a study of blood T cell repertoires in COVID-19. On the study more broadly: Material from acute and convalescent COVID-19 was sourced from the United States, Italy and Spain. In each case, the material was cDNA or gDNA derived from T cells, B-cell-depleted T cells, or PBMCs.

Seattle cases were enrolled at active infection and followed longitudinally. The assay was immunoSEQ multiplex PCR, and TCRdb's table has in-frame clones only and misses some. The profile shows under 200,000 clones, 84% of them singletons. The CDR3 sequence is 13 residues long. Trimming stripped 0 bases from V and 5 bases from J, with 8 bases between. Germline V gene lookup returns CDR1 SGDLS and CDR2 YYNGEE. The source is a woman aged 70-85 years with COVID-19, enrolled during active disease. This sequence joins TRBV9 and TRBJ1-1, with D uncertain. Sequenced input: peripheral blood. The CDR3 region is CASSVVSVTEAFF. In nucleotides, the CDR3 is TGTGCCAGCAGCGTAGTATCCGTAACTGAAGCTTTCTTT.